The 16 T cell receptor beta chains reported below all come from one sample, sequenced in a study of T-cell memory formation after mild COVID-19. TCRdb used MiXCR to reprocess the 5' RACE reads, holding one entry per CDR3 protein. The sample has 200,000 to 300,000 distinct CDR3 sequences, over 15% seen once; the top ten hold 20% to 25%. Sequencing input: PBMCs or a T cell subset sorted from them (not recorded which). The receptors come from a man between 18 and 29 years old who had mild COVID-19 (a few samples of this study predate the infection). Cell type and time point are not known.

V is TRBV27 and J is TRBJ2-5; D is ambiguous. Looked up from germline, CDR1 is MNHEY and CDR2 is SMNVEV (reference sequence). The germline V and J ends were trimmed by 4 bases and 2 bases, with 8 bases remaining between them. This CDR3 spans 13 amino acids. The DNA of the CDR3 is TGTGCCAGCAGTTCCCGCCTGCAAGAGACCCAGTACTTC. Encoded protein: CASSSRLQETQYF.

This clonotype was detected a few times. The gene calls are TRBV4-2 and TRBJ2-1, with a tentative D call TRBD1 (6 bases). The V and J ends lost 1 base and 6 bases respectively, with 7 bases between them. The CDR3 loop spans 13 amino acids. CDR1 and CDR2 from the germline V gene are LGHNA and YNFKEQ. The CDR3 DNA follows: TGTGCCAGCAGCCAAGGGGGGCCCAATGAGCAGTTCTTC. Translation gives CASSQGGPNEQFF.

This clonotype was picked up a small number of times. This rearrangement joins TRBV4-2 to TRBJ1-2, with 10 bases identical to TRBD1. V lost 3 bases to trimming and J lost 5 bases; unmatched junction nucleotides: 9. From germline, CDR1 is LGHNA and CDR2 YNFKEQ. CDR3 length: 16 amino acids. Here the CDR3 reads CASSHRPEDRGYGYTF. The DNA for the CDR3 is TGTGCCAGCAGCCACCGGCCCGAGGACAGGGGGTATGGCTACACCTTC.

In this sample, this clonotype turned up a few times. The CDR3 loop is CASSPRRLAGDSSYNEQFF. The DNA for the CDR3 is TGCGCCAGCAGCCCAAGAAGGCTAGCGGGGGATAGCTCCTACAATGAGCAGTTCTTC. The chain joins TRBV4-3 to TRBJ2-1, with TRBD2 matching 10 bases. CDR3 size: 19 residues. In germline, CDR1 is LGHNA, CDR2 YSLEER. V lost 4 bases to trimming and J lost 0 bases; unmatched junction nucleotides: 12.

This sequence joins TRBV7-9 and TRBJ1-4; D unresolved. Germline V gene data show CDR1 as SEHNR and CDR2 as FQNEAQ (reference sequence). The CDR3 is 15 residues long. Between the trimmed V and J ends, which lost 3 bases and 4 bases, there was a span of 12 bases. This chain's CDR3 is CASSLGSGSNEKLFF. DNA of the CDR3: TGTGCCAGCAGCTTGGGATCCGGGAGTAATGAAAAACTGTTTTTT. The full variable domain, with the rest looked up from reference TRBV7-9 and TRBJ1-4, is DTGVSQNPRHKITKRGQNVTFRCDPISEHNRLYWYRQTLGQGPEFLTYFQNEAQLEKSRLLSDRFSAERPKGSFSTLEIQRTEQGDSAMYLCASSLGSGSNEKLFFGSGTQLSVL.

V gene TRBV29-1 combines with J gene TRBJ2-5, with 11 nucleotides matching TRBD1. This CDR3 region has 13 residues. The germline V gene encodes CDR1 SQVTM and CDR2 ANQGSEA. J lost 5 bases, V lost 7 bases, and 6 bases had no gene match. The CDR3 reads CSARTGGLETQYF. The CDR3, as DNA: TGCAGCGCACGGACAGGGGGCCTGGAGACCCAGTACTTC.

This clonotype was seen a handful of times. The chain joins TRBV6-5 to TRBJ2-3; tentative D call: TRBD2 (7 bases). V dropped 5 bases and J dropped 1 base, with 19 bases sitting between them. The CDR3 is 17 amino acids. Germline V gene sequence: CDR1 MNHEY, CDR2 SVGAGI. The CDR3 coding sequence is TGTGCCAGCAGTCCCCCGGGCGGGGGCAAGGGCACAGATACGCAGTATTTT. This encodes CASSPPGGGKGTDTQYF.

The chain couples TRBV6-6 to TRBJ1-2; D unclear. Trimming removed 2 bases at V and 4 bases at J, with 5 bases between. The CDR3 extends over 12 amino acids. The germline CDR1 and CDR2 sequences are MNHNY and SVGAGI (reference sequence). This CDR3 is CASSYTAYGYTF. The CDR3 DNA sequence: TGTGCCAGCAGTTACACTGCCTATGGCTACACCTTC.

The chain joins TRBV15 to TRBJ2-2; D not certain. The germline V and J ends were trimmed by 0 bases and 4 bases, with 21 bases remaining between them. This CDR3 contains 19 residues. Germline V gene data show CDR1 as LNHNV and CDR2 as YYDKDF (reference sequence). The CDR3 sequence: CATSRDVEDIYMPTGELFF. The CDR3, as DNA: TGTGCCACCAGCAGAGATGTGGAAGACATCTACATGCCCACCGGGGAGCTGTTTTTT. Full variable domain (rest looked up from reference TRBV15 and TRBJ2-2): DAMVIQNPRYQVTQFGKPVTLSCSQTLNHNVMYWYQQKSSQAPKLLFHYYDKDFNNEADTPDNFQSRRPNTSFCFLDIRSPGLGDTAMYLCATSRDVEDIYMPTGELFFGEGSRLTVL.

This clonotype turned up a few times. CDR3 sequence: CASSYSRTRASTDTQYF. In DNA form, the CDR3 reads TGTGCCAGCAGTTACTCAAGGACACGAGCTAGCACAGATACGCAGTATTTT. This chain connects TRBV6-5 to TRBJ2-3; tentatively, D is TRBD1 (5 bases). The germline V gene has CDR1 MNHEY and CDR2 SVGAGI. V was cut by 0 bases and J by 0 bases, with 13 bases left in between. The CDR3 has 17 residues.

This sequence joins TRBV27 and TRBJ1-6, with 10 bases identical to TRBD1. The trim removed 6 bases at V and 9 bases at J, leaving 5 bases unmatched. This CDR3 has 14 residues. Germline V gene sequence: CDR1 MNHEY, CDR2 SMNVEV (reference sequence). The CDR3 reads CASSRGQGRSPLHF. The CDR3 nucleotides read TGTGCCAGCAGCCGGGGACAGGGGCGTTCACCCCTCCACTTT.

This clonotype turned up a few times. The chain recombines TRBV7-9 with TRBJ2-7; D call uncertain. The CDR3 runs to 12 residues. Trimming cost V 5 bases and J 6 bases, with 11 bases left between them. Germline CDR1 SEHNR, CDR2 FQNEAQ (reference sequence). The CDR3 protein is CASSLEEAEQYV. CDR3 coding DNA: TGTGCCAGCAGCCTAGAGGAAGCCGAGCAGTACGTC.

There are a few counts of this clonotype. The chain carries TRBV29-1 and TRBJ1-1; D ambiguous. CDR1 is SQVTM and CDR2 is ANQGSEA in the germline V gene. This CDR3 region has 14 residues. V was clipped by 5 bases and J by 1 base, with 14 bases between them. Here the CDR3 reads CSVNVQTKNTEAFF. In DNA form, the CDR3 reads TGCAGCGTTAATGTACAGACTAAGAACACTGAAGCTTTCTTT.

This clonotype was counted ten times or more. The gene calls are TRBV7-2 and TRBJ1-5; tentative D call: TRBD1 (5 bases). The germline V gene has CDR1 SGHTA and CDR2 FQGNSA. Between the trimmed V and J ends, which lost 1 base and 6 bases, there was a span of 10 bases. The CDR3 totals 14 residues. CDR3 residues: CASSLGAGRQPQHF. CDR3 sequence (DNA): TGTGCCAGCAGCTTAGGGGCAGGGCGTCAGCCCCAGCATTTT.

This chain uses TRBV7-2 with TRBJ2-1, with 10 bases lining up with TRBD2. V dropped 5 bases and J dropped 7; count of bases not matched to a gene: 8. CDR3 length: 15 amino acids. The germline gives CDR1 SGHTA, CDR2 FQGNSA. The CDR3 DNA sequence: TGTGCCAGCAGCCCCTCTAGCGGGGGAGGAAATGAGCAGTTCTTC. It is translated as CASSPSSGGGNEQFF.

This clonotype was seen a few times. The chain uses TRBV7-8 and TRBJ2-1; weak D call: TRBD1 (5 bases). V was trimmed by 4 bases and J by 6 bases, leaving 7 bases between them. The CDR3 length is 12 residues. Germline loops: CDR1 SGHVS, CDR2 FQNEAQ. CDR3: CASSWGFNEQFF. The DNA for the CDR3 is TGTGCCAGCAGCTGGGGCTTCAATGAGCAGTTCTTC.